Given below is one T cell receptor beta chain in context. The antigen is unknown. The junction and the germline gene differ at one end; a read error may be behind it. The record originates from a study of tumor and adjacent non-tumor tissue in lung cancer. Study results and limitations: Significantly higher TCR diversity was found in tumor than normal lung. Normal lung showed higher cumulative top 100 clone frequency than tumor.

The library came from three nested PCR rounds adapted from ARM-PCR protocols. MiXCR, run by TCRdb on the multiplex PCR reads, gives a single entry per CDR3 protein. The sample lists 85,000 or so distinct CDR3 sequences; around 80% were seen once. CDR1 and CDR2 from the germline V gene are SGHTA and FQGNSA. The CDR3 loop spans 14 amino acids. The template was RNA from unsorted bulk tissue. This non-tumor lung sample came from over 3 cm beyond the tumor edge. Donors were chemotherapy-naive, newly diagnosed lung cancer surgical patients in China, August–late 2014. The chain is built from TRBV7-2 and TRBJ2-7; 8 bases are shared with TRBD1. Sequenced material: distant non-tumor lung tissue. This sequence was found in a woman aged 45-65 years with non-small cell lung cancer. CDR3 nucleotide sequence: TGTGCCAGCAGCTTGGACAGGGTCTCCTACGGGCAGTACTTC. It codes for CASSLDRVSYGQYF. Using reference TRBV7-2 and TRBJ2-7 for the parts outside the CDR3, the full variable domain is GAGVSQSPSNKVTEKGKDVELRCDPISGHTALYWYRQSLGQGLEFLIYFQGNSAPDKSGLPSDRFSAERTGGSVSTLTIQRTQQEDSAVYLCASSLDRVSYGQYFGPGTRLTVT.